Listed below are T cell receptor beta chains from one sample, sequenced in a study of blood T cell repertoires in COVID-19. Sequenced by immunoSEQ multiplex PCR; TCRdb stores in-frame clones only, minus some. The sample includes around 64,000 clones, 72% of them seen just once. The sequenced sample consisted of PBMCs or T cells enriched from blood (not recorded which). The receptors were sampled from a woman aged 55-75 years who had been exposed to COVID-19. Each CDR3 is given with its conserved first and last residue. Each record gives: D gene, J gene, V gene, clone size, CDR3 DNA, CDR3 protein. D genes are given only for firm matches. Size tells how often a clone was seen (once, few, many) or the class of an expanded clone, and some rows leave it out.

NA	TRBJ1-4	TRBV25-1	once	TGTGCCAGCAGTGAATCCCTCGAACTGTTTTTT	CASSESLELFF
TRBD1	TRBJ2-3	TRBV3-1/TRBV3-2	few	TGTGCCAGCAGCCCGATCAGGGGGACGGCAGGGATCCCAGATACGCAGTATTTT	CASSPIRGTAGIPDTQYF
NA	TRBJ2-5	TRBV4-3	NA	TGCGCCAGCAGCCACACATACGGGTCCGCGCCTCAAGAGACCCAGTACTTC	CASSHTYGSAPQETQYF
NA	TRBJ1-1	TRBV15	NA	TGTGCCACCAGGCAGGGGAAGACTGAAGCTTTCTTT	CATRQGKTEAFF
NA	TRBJ2-1	TRBV24-1	NA	TGTGCCACCAGTGACCCCGGGAGCAATGAGCAGTTCTTC	CATSDPGSNEQFF
TRBD2	TRBJ2-1	TRBV12-5	NA	TGTGCTAGTGCCCGCACCCCAGCGGGAGTCTACAATGAGCAGTTCTTC	CASARTPAGVYNEQFF
NA	TRBJ1-1	TRBV5-5	NA	TGTGCCAGCAGCTTCGGCAGGGTAAACACTGAAGCTTTCTTT	CASSFGRVNTEAFF
NA	TRBJ1-3	TRBV6-5	NA	TGTGCCAGCAGCCACGGACAGACTGGAAACACCATATATTTT	CASSHGQTGNTIYF
TRBD1	TRBJ2-7	TRBV11-3	NA	TGTGCCAGCAGCCGGACAGGGAAGGAGCAGTACTTC	CASSRTGKEQYF
TRBD1	TRBJ1-2	TRBV18	NA	TGTGCCAGCTCACTTACGACAGGGAAGAATGGCTACACCTTC	CASSLTTGKNGYTF
NA	TRBJ1-2	TRBV11-2	NA	TGTGCCAGCAGCTCCCCGAGGAGGGAAAACTATGGCTACACCTTC	CASSSPRRENYGYTF
NA	TRBJ1-2	TRBV27	NA	TGTGCCAGCAGTTCTCTCCTACGCTGGGGCTACACCTTC	CASSSLLRWGYTF
NA	TRBJ2-7	TRBV30	few	TGTGCCTGGAGGGCGGCGTTCCCCTACGAGCAGTACTTC	CAWRAAFPYEQYF
NA	TRBJ1-2	TRBV28	NA	TGTGCCAGCAGTCCCGACAGGAGGCGGGCCTATGGCTACACCTTC	CASSPDRRRAYGYTF
NA	TRBJ1-5	TRBV11-2	NA	TGTGCCAGCAGCTTATACCAGGGCGCTCAGCCCCAGCATTTT	CASSLYQGAQPQHF
TRBD2	TRBJ2-3	TRBV29-1	NA	TGCAGCGCAAGGACTAGCGGCAAAGATACGCAGTATTTT	CSARTSGKDTQYF
TRBD1	TRBJ1-1	TRBV19	few	TGTGCCAGCGGAGACAGGGGTAACACTGAAGCTTTCTTT	CASGDRGNTEAFF
NA	TRBJ1-2	TRBV11-3	NA	TGTGCCAGCAGCTGCTTCACAGGAGGGTATGGCTACACCTTC	CASSCFTGGYGYTF
TRBD1	TRBJ2-1	TRBV27	NA	TGTGCCAGCAGTCTCGGGACAGGGGGAGGTGAGCAGTTCTTC	CASSLGTGGGEQFF
NA	TRBJ1-3	TRBV30	NA	TGTGCCTGGAGTAAGAACAGGGTTAGGACTGGAAACACCATATATTTT	CAWSKNRVRTGNTIYF
TRBD2	TRBJ2-1	TRBV24-1	NA	TGTGCCACCAGTGAACGGACTAGCTCCCTCCGGGAGCAGTTCTTC	CATSERTSSLREQFF
TRBD1	TRBJ1-6	TRBV5-1	NA	TGCGCCAGCAGCCCACCGGGACAGGGATATTCACCCCTCCACTTT	CASSPPGQGYSPLHF
TRBD1	TRBJ2-7	TRBV5-5	once	TGTGCCAGCAGCCCCGGACAGGGCTCCTACGAGCAGTACTTC	CASSPGQGSYEQYF
NA	TRBJ1-1	TRBV28	NA	TGTGCCAGCCACTCCGAGATTGAAGCTTTCTTT	CASHSEIEAFF
NA	TRBJ2-3	TRBV28	NA	TGTGCCAGCAGGGCGCCAGGGAGCACAGATACGCAGTATTTT	CASRAPGSTDTQYF
TRBD1	TRBJ1-2	TRBV14	few	TGTGCCAGCAGCCTACGGACAGGGGATGGCTACACCTTC	CASSLRTGDGYTF
TRBD1	TRBJ1-4	TRBV28	NA	TGTGCCGGGGGGGGACAGGTTGGTGAAAAACTGTTTTTT	CAGGGQVGEKLFF
NA	TRBJ1-4	TRBV18	NA	TGTGCCAGCGGAAGGGGCGTTAATGAAAAACTGTTTTTT	CASGRGVNEKLFF
NA	TRBJ2-7	TRBV28	NA	TGTGCCAGCAGTTGGGGGACTGAGCAGTACTTC	CASSWGTEQYF
NA	TRBJ2-7	TRBV5-1	few	TGCGCCAGCAGCTGGGAGGAGCCATTGTACGAGCAGTACTTC	CASSWEEPLYEQYF
NA	TRBJ2-4	TRBV19	few	TGTGCCAGTAGTATAGGGGCGGCCAAAAACATTCAGTACTTC	CASSIGAAKNIQYF
TRBD1	TRBJ1-1	TRBV7-9	NA	TGTGCCAGCAGAAAGACAGGGGGCGTTGGGAACACTGAAGCTTTCTTT	CASRKTGGVGNTEAFF
NA	TRBJ1-2	TRBV4-3	NA	TGCGCCAGCAGCCAAGAGGTGCCAGGGGCTAACTATGGCTACACCTTC	CASSQEVPGANYGYTF
TRBD2	TRBJ2-1	TRBV9	NA	TGTGCCAGCAGCCCTAGCGGGGGGGCCGGGGATGAGCAGTTCTTC	CASSPSGGAGDEQFF
NA	TRBJ1-1	TRBV3-1/TRBV3-2	many	TGTGCCAGCAGCCAAGAAGACTGGGGAAGCGGAACTGAAGCTTTCTTT	CASSQEDWGSGTEAFF
NA	TRBJ2-1	TRBV5-1	few	TGCGCCAGCAGCTTGGCTGTTGAGCAGTTCTTC	CASSLAVEQFF
NA	TRBJ2-7	TRBV28	NA	TGTGCCAGCAGTTCTTACTATGAGTCCTACGAGCAGTACTTC	CASSSYYESYEQYF
TRBD1	TRBJ1-3	TRBV5-1	NA	TGCGCCAGCAGCTTGGCGGGACAGTCTAGCTCTGGAAACACCATATATTTT	CASSLAGQSSSGNTIYF
TRBD2	TRBJ2-7	TRBV7-9	few	TGTGCCAGCAGCTTACTAGCGGGAAAGAGCTACGAGCAGTACTTC	CASSLLAGKSYEQYF
TRBD1	TRBJ1-1	TRBV5-1	NA	TGCGCCAGCAGCTTGACCAGACAGGGGACGATGAACACTGAAGCTTTCTTT	CASSLTRQGTMNTEAFF
NA	TRBJ1-2	TRBV30	once	TGTGCCTGGAGAAGGTCAGGGGCAGGGTATGGCTACACCTTC	CAWRRSGAGYGYTF
TRBD2	TRBJ2-1	TRBV18	NA	TGTGCCAGCTCACCTTTCCAGGCGGGAGGATACAATGAGCAGTTCTTC	CASSPFQAGGYNEQFF
NA	TRBJ1-2	TRBV28	NA	TGTGCCAGCAGGACCGGGGAGGGCCTCTATGGCTACACCTTC	CASRTGEGLYGYTF
NA	TRBJ1-1	TRBV5-4	NA	TGTGCCAGCAGCTTGGAGCCGCGGACAGCCTTATTTGAAGCTTTCTTT	CASSLEPRTALFEAFF
TRBD2	TRBJ2-2	TRBV28	once	TGTGCCAGCAGCCGTAGCGGGAGGGCCGGGGAGCTGTTTTTT	CASSRSGRAGELFF
NA	TRBJ1-4	TRBV5-1	NA	TGCGCCAGCAGCTTGGGTCAGACAACTAATGAAAAACTGTTTTTT	CASSLGQTTNEKLFF
NA	TRBJ1-5	TRBV19	once	TGTGCCAGTAGTATAAACAGGGATGGCAATCAGCCCCAGCATTTT	CASSINRDGNQPQHF
TRBD1	TRBJ1-5	TRBV19	NA	TGTGCCAGTAGTGTATCCGGGACAGTCCTCAGCAATCAGCCCCAGCATTTT	CASSVSGTVLSNQPQHF
NA	TRBJ1-2	TRBV11-2	few	TGTGCCAGCAGCTTACGCGGCACCCGGAGGGACTATGGCTACACCTTC	CASSLRGTRRDYGYTF
TRBD2	TRBJ2-3	TRBV30	NA	TGTGCCTTTCGGCGGGAGGGCCGAGGCGATACGCAGTATTTT	CAFRREGRGDTQYF
NA	TRBJ1-2	TRBV30	once	TGTGCCTGGAGTCCCAGGGGAGATGGCTACACCTTC	CAWSPRGDGYTF